Presented here are 10 T cell receptor beta chains from one specimen sequenced in a study of T cells in tumors and immune-related adverse events. Only in-frame clones appear in the TCRdb table, and some are missing; sequencing was by immunoSEQ multiplex PCR. The table records roughly 240 clones, about 90% of them present only once. The sample consisted of tumor tissue, taken from a patient treated with anti-PD-1 therapy. The receptors derive from a female donor with metastatic renal cell carcinoma.

This chain connects TRBV19 to TRBJ1-5, with 12 bases identical to TRBD1. CDR1 and CDR2 (germline): LNHDA, SQIVND (reference sequence). The ends lost 5 bases at V and 7 bases at J; junction bases unmatched: 6. CDR3 length equals 15 residues. The CDR3 nucleotides are TGTGCCAGTAGTCCTGGGACAGGGGGCGGGCAGCCCCAGCATTTT. Its translation: CASSPGTGGGQPQHF. The complete variable domain, with remaining parts taken from reference TRBV19 and TRBJ1-5, reads DGGITQSPKYLFRKEGQNVTLSCEQNLNHDAMYWYRQDPGQGLRLIYYSQIVNDFQKGDIAEGYSVSREKKESFPLTVTSAQKNPTAFYLCASSPGTGGGQPQHFGDGTRLSIL.

This sequence joins TRBV15 and TRBJ2-7, with 8 bases fitting TRBD1. The germline V gene has CDR1 LNHNV and CDR2 YYDKDF (reference sequence). The CDR3 consists of 11 residues. Trimming cost V 7 bases and J 7 bases; bases outside gene matches: 3. For the CDR3, the DNA is TGTGCCACCAAAACAGGGGGAGAGCAGTACTTC. It yields the protein CATKTGGEQYF.

The rearrangement joins TRBV30 to TRBJ1-2; D not resolved. The length of the CDR3 is 12 residues. From germline, CDR1 is GTSNPN and CDR2 SVGIG (reference sequence). V gave up 3 bases and J gave up 10 bases, with 15 bases separating them. The DNA for the CDR3 is TGTGCCTGGAGCCGGGCCGAACACCTCTACACCTTC. Encoded protein: CAWSRAEHLYTF.

This clone has only one observation. This same CDR3 is encoded by further DNA sequences in the sample. The V and J genes are TRBV4-2 and TRBJ1-1; D gene unclear. The length of the CDR3 is 15 residues. V was clipped by 3 bases and J by 0 bases, with 11 bases between them. The germline gives CDR1 LGHNA, CDR2 YNFKEQ. CDR3 DNA: TGTGCCAGCAGCCACCTACAGCGAATGAACACTGAAGCTTTCTTT. This encodes CASSHLQRMNTEAFF.

The CDR3 DNA is TGTGCCAGCAGCGACGATCTAGCGGGAGGGAATGAGCAGTTCTTC. Translating it yields CASSDDLAGGNEQFF. J is TRBJ2-1 and V is TRBV5-6; 12 positions match TRBD2. Germline trimming cut 4 bases from V and 7 bases from J; bases unmatched to any gene: 6. CDR3 length: 15 amino acids. Germline V CDR1 and CDR2: SGHDT, YYEEEE.

Comments on this clone: One junction end does not reproduce the germline sequence, and a read error may be involved. The V and J genes are TRBV19 and TRBJ2-7, with 15 bases matching TRBD2. Germline V gene sequence: CDR1 LNHDA, CDR2 SQIVND (reference sequence). The CDR3 totals 15 residues. The CDR3: CVSRLGTSGRNEQYF. The CDR3, as DNA: TGTGTCAGTAGACTAGGGACTAGCGGGAGGAACGAGCAGTACTTC. Combining the CDR3 with reference TRBV19 and TRBJ2-7 gives the whole variable domain DGGITQSPKYLFRKEGQNVTLSCEQNLNHDAMYWYRQDPGQGLRLIYYSQIVNDFQKGDIAEGYSVSREKKESFPLTVTSAQKNPTAFYLCVSRLGTSGRNEQYFGPGTRLTVT.

This chain uses TRBV19 with TRBJ2-3; D may be TRBD2 (6 bases). The CDR3 covers 14 residues. Trimming took off 4 bases at V and 0 bases at J, with 8 bases between the two ends. Germline V lookup: CDR1 LNHDA, CDR2 SQIVND (reference sequence). This CDR3 reads CASSTSASTDTQYF. CDR3 in DNA: TGTGCCAGTAGTACTAGCGCAAGCACAGATACGCAGTATTTT.

This chain links TRBV7-8 with TRBJ1-5; a weak D match, TRBD1 (5 bases). Trimming pared 5 bases from V and 11 bases from J, leaving 22 bases between. Germline CDR1 reads SGHVS; CDR2 reads FQNEAQ. This CDR3 is 15 amino acids long. CDR3 nucleotide sequence: TGTGCCAGCAGCCCCAGGGTTGGGGGTGATATGGCCCAGCATTTT. Amino acid sequence: CASSPRVGGDMAQHF.

This sequence joins TRBV19 and TRBJ2-7; 8 nucleotides agree with TRBD2. The trim removed 8 bases at V and 3 bases at J, leaving 3 bases unmatched. The germline V gene encodes CDR1 LNHDA and CDR2 SQIVND (reference sequence). This CDR3 has 12 residues. CDR3 nucleotide sequence: TGTGCCAGTCAAACTAGCGGCTACGAGCAGTACTTC. Its translation is CASQTSGYEQYF.

The chain links TRBV7-6 to TRBJ1-4, with a possible D match to TRBD1 (6 bases). The CDR3 loop spans 19 amino acids. Trimming shortened V by 1 base and J by 3 bases, and 21 bases separated the two germline ends. Germline V gives CDR1 SGHVS, CDR2 FNYEAQ. CDR3 bases: TGTGCCAGCAGCTTAGGCCGGACTCGGGGGGGCCTTGCTAATGAAAAACTGTTTTTT. Translating gives CASSLGRTRGGLANEKLFF.